The 24 T cell receptor beta chains below all came from one sample that was sequenced in a study of T-cell memory formation after mild COVID-19. TCRdb redid the calling of the 5' RACE reads with MiXCR, one entry per CDR3 protein. The sample has a few hundred thousand distinct CDR3 sequences, approximately 25% seen once. The sequenced sample was PBMCs or a T cell subset sorted from them (not recorded which). The receptors originated from an adult woman who had mild COVID-19 (a few samples of this study predate the infection). Cell type and time point are not known.

This clonotype was seen more than once but under ten times. The rearrangement joins TRBV11-3 to TRBJ2-1; D is ambiguous. Germline V gene lookup returns CDR1 SGHNT and CDR2 YENEEA. Trimming removed 5 bases from V and 9 bases from J, with 8 bases in between. This CDR3 region has 11 residues. CDR3 loop: CASSQSAEQFF. Written as DNA, the CDR3 is TGTGCCAGCAGCCAGTCGGCTGAGCAGTTCTTC.

This clonotype has ten or more counts. The J gene is TRBJ2-3, the V gene TRBV19; 7 bases match TRBD2. Germline CDR1 reads LNHDA; CDR2 reads SQIVND (reference sequence). The length of the CDR3 is 14 residues. V lost 6 bases, J lost 4 bases, and 7 bases stayed unmatched. CDR3 sequence: CASSLGRESDTQYF. As DNA, the CDR3 is TGTGCCAGTAGCCTCGGGCGGGAGTCAGATACGCAGTATTTT.

The V and J genes are TRBV19 and TRBJ2-2; D may match TRBD1 or TRBD2 (5 bases each). Trimming took off 4 bases at V and 4 bases at J, with 13 bases between the two ends. Germline V CDR1 and CDR2: LNHDA, SQIVND (reference sequence). The length of the CDR3 is 15 residues. CDR3 in DNA: TGTGCCAGTAGTACCCTCCGGGACCGCACCGGGGAGCTGTTTTTT. It is translated as CASSTLRDRTGELFF.

This clonotype was seen a handful of times. The chain has TRBV5-6 and TRBJ1-3; TRBD1 is a possible D gene (5 bases). Germline CDR1 reads SGHDT; CDR2 reads YYEEEE. V lost 3 bases and J 5 bases, leaving 12 bases between the germline ends. This CDR3 comprises 14 residues. CDR3 residues: CASSSSGARNTIYF. The CDR3 DNA is TGTGCCAGCAGCTCATCCGGGGCCCGAAACACCATATATTTT.

The chain combines TRBV3-1 with TRBJ2-1; 8 nucleotides agree with TRBD2. V lost 1 base, J lost 2 bases, and 10 bases stayed unmatched. The CDR3 has 18 amino acids. Germline-derived CDR1 and CDR2 are LGHDT and YNNKEL (reference sequence). The CDR3 is CASSQGFRETSAYNEQFF. The CDR3 bases are TGTGCCAGCAGCCAAGGGTTCCGGGAGACTAGCGCCTACAATGAGCAGTTCTTC.

The rearrangement uses TRBV7-8 and TRBJ2-7, with 8 bases aligning to TRBD1. Unmatched junction bases numbered 7, after V lost 5 bases and J lost 1 base. CDR1 is SGHVS and CDR2 is FQNEAQ in the germline V gene. The CDR3 is 15 residues long. The CDR3 coding sequence is TGTGCCAGCAGCCCCTGGACAGGGTTTTCCTACGAGCAGTACTTC. It codes for CASSPWTGFSYEQYF.

The table lists this clonotype with a few counts. The chain is built from TRBV6-2 or TRBV6-3 and TRBJ2-7, with D perhaps TRBD2 (5 bases). V lost 2 bases and J lost 0, with 11 bases in between. Germline V lookup: CDR1 MNHEY, CDR2 SVGEGT. CDR3 length equals 15 residues. CDR3 in DNA: TGTGCCAGCAGTTACGAGGAGGCCCACTCCTACGAGCAGTACTTC. Protein: CASSYEEAHSYEQYF.

The rearrangement joins TRBV12-3 or TRBV12-4 to TRBJ1-5; 7 bases line up with TRBD1. With 6 bases clipped from V and 7 bases from J, the junction kept 9 bases outside the gene matches. The CDR3 has 14 amino acids. The CDR3 DNA sequence: TGTGCCAGCAGCCATACCCGGGACAGACAGCCCCAGCATTTT. This encodes CASSHTRDRQPQHF.

This clonotype was seen more than once but under ten times. The CDR3, as DNA: TGTGCCAGCAGACTAGCTACGTATGCAAATGAGCAGTTCTTC. This gives the protein CASRLATYANEQFF. The rearrangement uses TRBV7-9 and TRBJ2-1; possible D gene TRBD2, 6 bases. The CDR3 has 14 amino acids. Trimming pared 6 bases from V and 7 bases from J, leaving 16 bases between. The germline V gene has CDR1 SEHNR and CDR2 FQNEAQ (reference sequence).

This clonotype was picked up a small number of times. The chain couples TRBV7-9 to TRBJ2-1; no firm D call. The germline gives CDR1 SEHNR, CDR2 FQNEAQ (reference sequence). Trimming cost V 5 bases and J 6 bases, with 17 bases left between them. There are 15 residues in the CDR3. The CDR3 reads CASSPRIRDSNEQFF. For the CDR3, the DNA is TGTGCCAGCAGCCCTCGAATAAGGGATTCCAATGAGCAGTTCTTC.

The table lists this clonotype with a few counts. This chain joins TRBV7-9 and TRBJ2-1; 9 bases fit TRBD2. The CDR3 length is 15 residues. Germline assignment: CDR1 SEHNR and CDR2 FQNEAQ (reference sequence). Losses at the gene ends were 4 bases for V and 9 bases for J; bases not matched to a gene: 10. The CDR3 sequence is CASSYSGLAFIEQFF. CDR3 DNA sequence: TGTGCCAGCAGCTACTCGGGACTAGCCTTCATTGAGCAGTTCTTC.

This clonotype was observed a few times. The rearrangement links TRBV6-5 to TRBJ1-2; D ambiguous. Germline loops: CDR1 MNHEY, CDR2 SVGAGI. This CDR3 spans 13 amino acids. The germline V and J ends were trimmed by 6 bases and 13 bases, with 21 bases remaining between them. Here the CDR3 reads CASSPGGSQAVTF. CDR3 coding DNA: TGTGCCAGCAGCCCGGGTGGGTCCCAGGCGGTCACCTTC.

The chain is built from TRBV29-1 and TRBJ1-1; TRBD1 matches 7 bases. Germline values: CDR1 SQVTM, CDR2 ANQGSEA. The length of the CDR3 is 15 residues. The V segment lost 7 bases and the J segment 0 bases; nucleotides outside the gene matches: 11. DNA of the CDR3: TGCAGCGCTTTGCCCAGGGGGAAGATGAACACTGAAGCTTTCTTT. It encodes CSALPRGKMNTEAFF.

In this sample, this clonotype turned up a few times. This chain joins TRBV19 and TRBJ1-5; no clear D gene. Trimming took 7 bases from V and 3 from J, leaving 16 bases between them. The CDR3 runs 15 residues. Germline CDR1 reads LNHDA; CDR2 reads SQIVND (reference sequence). CDR3 in amino acids: CASTAQTTTNQPQHF. The CDR3 DNA follows: TGTGCCAGTACCGCGCAGACTACAACCAATCAGCCCCAGCATTTT.

The chain is built from TRBV7-9 and TRBJ1-2, with 10 bases identical to TRBD1. V lost 5 bases to trimming and J lost 2 bases; unmatched junction nucleotides: 8. CDR3 size: 16 residues. CDR1 and CDR2 (germline): SEHNR, FQNEAQ (reference sequence). The CDR3 DNA is TGTGCCAGCAGCCTCTACCCGGGACAGGGGAACTATGGCTACACCTTC. Its protein product is CASSLYPGQGNYGYTF.

The rearrangement uses TRBV5-1 and TRBJ1-2; 9 positions match TRBD1. The CDR3 has 15 amino acids. With 3 bases clipped from V and 7 bases from J, the junction kept 10 bases outside the gene matches. CDR1 and CDR2 (germline): SGHRS, YFSETQ. CDR3 sequence: CASSSRQGGRSGYTF. DNA for the CDR3: TGCGCCAGCAGCTCTAGACAGGGGGGCCGCTCTGGCTACACCTTC.

V and J are TRBV5-1 and TRBJ2-7; D is ambiguous. Trimming removed 0 bases from V and 2 bases from J, with 9 bases in between. The germline gives CDR1 SGHRS, CDR2 YFSETQ. This CDR3 contains 14 residues. The CDR3 nucleotides read TGCGCCAGCAGCTTGGGGGCAGAGACCTACGAGCAGTACTTC. Translated, it gives CASSLGAETYEQYF.

A few counts support this clonotype. The chain is built from TRBV5-6 and TRBJ1-3; 7 bases match TRBD1. From germline, CDR1 is SGHDT and CDR2 YYEEEE. The CDR3 is made up of 13 amino acids. Unmatched junction bases numbered 0, after V lost 4 bases and J lost 2 bases. The CDR3 DNA is TGTGCCAGCAGCGGGACAGCTGGAAACACCATATATTTT. Amino acids: CASSGTAGNTIYF.

CDR3 in amino acids: CASSQEWGGGLLETQYF. In DNA form, the CDR3 reads TGCGCCAGCAGCCAAGAATGGGGCGGGGGCCTTCTAGAGACCCAGTACTTC. This sequence joins TRBV4-1 and TRBJ2-5, with D maybe TRBD2 (7 bases). The germline V gene has CDR1 MGHRA and CDR2 YSYEKL. Trimming pared 0 bases from V and 4 bases from J, leaving 18 bases between. This CDR3 comprises 17 residues.

This clonotype was seen only a few times. The CDR3 region has the DNA TGCAGCGTTGAACGAGGCAAAAACATTCAGTACTTC. It translates to CSVERGKNIQYF. V is TRBV29-1 and J is TRBJ2-4; no definite D call. Germline loops: CDR1 SQVTM, CDR2 ANQGSEA. This CDR3 has 12 amino acids. V was pared by 2 bases and J by 3 bases, with 5 bases between.

CDR3 nucleotides: TGCAGCGTTGAACAGATACTAGCGTTCACAGATACGCAGTATTTT. This gives the protein CSVEQILAFTDTQYF. This chain uses TRBV29-1 with TRBJ2-3; 7 nucleotides line up with TRBD2. CDR1 and CDR2 from the germline V gene are SQVTM and ANQGSEA. The CDR3 has 15 residues. V shed 2 bases, J shed 2 bases, and the junction held 7 bases outside the gene matches.

Here the CDR3 reads CASSPVGKETQYF. The DNA for the CDR3 is TGTGCCAGCAGCCCGGTGGGGAAGGAGACCCAGTACTTC. The rearrangement joins TRBV7-2 to TRBJ2-5; the D is unclear. The CDR3 has 13 amino acids. V was clipped by 5 bases and J by 5 bases, with 12 bases between them. The germline CDR1 and CDR2 sequences are SGHTA and FQGNSA.

The chain combines TRBV20-1 with TRBJ2-1; TRBD2 is a possible D gene (6 bases). This CDR3 has 14 residues. The germline gives CDR1 DFQATT, CDR2 SNEGSKA (reference sequence). Between the trimmed V and J ends, which lost 1 base and 4 bases, there was a span of 11 bases. As DNA, the CDR3 is TGCAGTGCTAGAGGGAGGGCTCCTTACAATGAGCAGTTCTTC. Protein sequence: CSARGRAPYNEQFF.

The sample holds many counts of this clonotype. The rearrangement links TRBV6-6 to TRBJ2-7; D may be TRBD1 (6 bases). V lost 5 bases and J 3 bases, leaving 20 bases between the germline ends. The CDR3 is 16 residues long. Germline assignment: CDR1 MNHNY and CDR2 SVGAGI (reference sequence). CDR3 coding DNA: TGTGCCAGCAGTAACCCCACAGGGATTCGTATCTACGAGCAGTACTTC. The encoded protein is CASSNPTGIRIYEQYF.